Below are 27 T cell receptor beta chains sequenced from a single sample in a study of T cell changes during pregnancy in multiple sclerosis. Using immunoSEQ multiplex PCR, the repertoire was profiled, and TCRdb retains in-frame clones only, with some absent. The sample yields about 31,000 clones, about 87% seen once. The source was CD8+ T cells from peripheral blood mononuclear cells, collected before pregnancy. The source of these receptors is a female donor with multiple sclerosis, enrolled in a pregnancy study.

The chain links TRBV19 to TRBJ1-6; D uncertain. This CDR3 spans 16 amino acids. V was shortened by 7 bases and J by 0 bases, with 13 bases between the two germline ends. Germline lookup yields CDR1 LNHDA and CDR2 SQIVND (reference sequence). CDR3 bases: TGTGCCAGTACCGCCGGGAGGAGCTCCTATAATTCACCCCTCCACTTT. Translation gives CASTAGRSSYNSPLHF. Together with reference TRBV19 and TRBJ1-6, the CDR3 gives the full variable domain: DGGITQSPKYLFRKEGQNVTLSCEQNLNHDAMYWYRQDPGQGLRLIYYSQIVNDFQKGDIAEGYSVSREKKESFPLTVTSAQKNPTAFYLCASTAGRSSYNSPLHFGNGTRLTVT.

The rearrangement joins TRBV27 to TRBJ2-1; 11 positions agree with TRBD2. Unmatched junction bases numbered 9, after V lost 6 bases and J lost 5 bases. CDR3 length: 16 residues. Germline values: CDR1 MNHEY, CDR2 SMNVEV (reference sequence). DNA of the CDR3: TGTGCCAGCAGCCCCATTGCGGGACTAGCGGACAATGAGCAGTTCTTC. Translation gives CASSPIAGLADNEQFF.

V is TRBV10-2 and J is TRBJ1-2, with unresolved D. Germline V gene sequence: CDR1 WSHSY, CDR2 SAAADI. The CDR3 is 12 amino acids. The V end lost 3 bases, the J end lost 4 bases, and 6 bases lay between the germline ends. CDR3 nucleotide sequence: TGCGCCAGCAGTGAAGGCGGCTATGGCTACACCTTC. It yields the protein CASSEGGYGYTF.

CDR3 amino acids: CASRGGLAGLTDTQYF. The CDR3 DNA reads TGTGCCAGCAGGGGGGGACTAGCGGGCCTCACAGATACGCAGTATTTT. The gene calls are TRBV9 and TRBJ2-3; TRBD2 matches at 12 bases. V lost 5 bases and J lost 2; bases outside the gene matches: 6. CDR3 length equals 16 residues. Germline-derived CDR1 and CDR2 are SGDLS and YYNGEE.

This clone was detected only once. The V gene is TRBV23-1, the J gene TRBJ2-3, with D possibly TRBD1 on 5 matching bases. TRBV23-1 is given ORF status, its function remaining uncertain. The V gene lost 2 bases and the J gene lost 2 bases, with 11 bases spanning the gap. The CDR3 sequence is 15 residues long. CDR3 loop: CASSQRSGPTDTQYF. CDR3 coding DNA: TGCGCCAGCAGTCAACGATCAGGGCCCACAGATACGCAGTATTTT.

The V gene is TRBV6-5, the J gene TRBJ2-1, with 8 bases matching TRBD2. Germline-derived CDR1 and CDR2 are MNHEY and SVGAGI. This CDR3 comprises 14 residues. Trimming removed 5 bases from V and 7 bases from J; junction bases left unmatched: 7. The CDR3 DNA sequence: TGTGCCAGCAGTGGGAGCGGGAGCGGGAATGAGCAGTTCTTC. It codes for CASSGSGSGNEQFF.

The V gene is TRBV7-2, the J gene TRBJ1-1; TRBD1 matches 8 bases. V trimming: 7 bases; J trimming: 0 bases; junction bases outside the gene matches: 10. Germline lookup yields CDR1 SGHTA and CDR2 FQGNSA. The CDR3 extends over 16 amino acids. In DNA, the CDR3 is TGTGCCAGCACCCTTACAGGGGGTGCCATGAACACTGAAGCTTTCTTT. Amino acid sequence: CASTLTGGAMNTEAFF.

The rearrangement uses TRBV5-1 and TRBJ1-1; D uncertain. Per germline, CDR1 SGHRS and CDR2 YFSETQ. Trimming stripped 7 bases from V and 8 bases from J, with 15 bases between. The CDR3 consists of 12 residues. DNA for the CDR3: TGCGCCAGCCGAAAAATAACGGAGGAAGCTTTCTTT. This gives the protein CASRKITEEAFF.

This chain links TRBV6-5 with TRBJ1-2, with TRBD1 as a possible D gene (6 bases). The germline gives CDR1 MNHEY, CDR2 SVGAGI. V lost 3 bases and J lost 6, with 14 bases in between. The CDR3 sequence is 14 residues long. The CDR3 bases are TGTGCCAGCAGTTATAAGGGGGGGACTCATGGCTACACCTTC. This gives the protein CASSYKGGTHGYTF.

This sequence joins TRBV27 and TRBJ1-3; TRBD1 agrees at 10 bases. This CDR3 region has 15 residues. The ends lost 4 bases at V and 4 bases at J; junction bases unmatched: 4. From germline, CDR1 is MNHEY and CDR2 SMNVEV (reference sequence). The CDR3 nucleotides are TGTGCCAGCAGTTCAGGGACAGGGGCAGGAAACACCATATATTTT. Protein product: CASSSGTGAGNTIYF.

The V and J genes are TRBV7-9 and TRBJ1-6, with D perhaps TRBD1 (6 bases). Germline CDR1 SEHNR, CDR2 FQNEAQ (reference sequence). The CDR3 loop spans 15 amino acids. Trimming took 1 base from V and 10 from J, leaving 14 bases between them. CDR3 sequence: CASSLDSGVRSPLHF. CDR3 nucleotide sequence: TGTGCCAGCAGCTTAGATTCAGGGGTGAGGTCACCCCTCCACTTT.

This CDR3 reads CAISARTSGGTGDTQYF. The CDR3 region has the DNA TGTGCCATCAGTGCACGGACTAGCGGGGGGACTGGAGATACGCAGTATTTT. The chain joins TRBV10-3 to TRBJ2-3; 14 bases are a match to TRBD2. The CDR3 covers 17 residues. The junction had 8 bases not matched to a gene; V was cut back by 4 bases and J by 5 bases. Germline V CDR1 and CDR2: ENHRY, SYGVKD.

The chain joins TRBV9 to TRBJ2-7; weak D call: TRBD2 (5 bases). Trimming took off 3 bases at V and 0 bases at J, with 13 bases between the two ends. The CDR3 runs to 15 residues. Per germline, CDR1 SGDLS and CDR2 YYNGEE. CDR3 loop: CASSASYGSSYEQYF. Here the CDR3 DNA reads TGTGCCAGCAGCGCCTCCTATGGGAGCTCCTACGAGCAGTACTTC.

The CDR3 sequence is CASSLARVPGWGDTEAFF. The CDR3 DNA follows: TGTGCCAGCAGCTTAGCGAGGGTGCCAGGGTGGGGGGACACTGAAGCTTTCTTT. The chain combines TRBV7-9 with TRBJ1-1; TRBD1 is a possible D gene (5 bases). The CDR3 has 18 residues. With 0 bases removed from V and 3 bases from J, the gap between germline ends came to 20 bases. In germline, CDR1 is SEHNR, CDR2 FQNEAQ (reference sequence). Filled out from reference TRBV7-9 and TRBJ1-1, the complete variable domain reads DTGVSQNPRHKITKRGQNVTFRCDPISEHNRLYWYRQTLGQGPEFLTYFQNEAQLEKSRLLSDRFSAERPKGSFSTLEIQRTEQGDSAMYLCASSLARVPGWGDTEAFFGQGTRLTVV.

This clone has a handful of counts. The chain combines TRBV6-4 with TRBJ2-1; weak D call: TRBD2 (6 bases). Trimming pared 6 bases from V and 5 bases from J, leaving 17 bases between. Germline CDR1 and CDR2: MRHNA and SNTAGT. The CDR3 consists of 15 residues. The CDR3 here is CASSISRGANNEQFF. The CDR3 region has the DNA TGTGCCAGCAGCATCTCGCGGGGCGCTAACAATGAGCAGTTCTTC.

The chain combines TRBV28 with TRBJ1-5; 9 bases fit TRBD1. Looked up from germline, CDR1 is MDHEN and CDR2 is SYDVKM. CDR3 size: 17 residues. Trimming cost V 6 bases and J 1 base; bases outside gene matches: 10. The CDR3 loop is CASRLHLGQGSNQPQHF. Here the CDR3 DNA reads TGTGCCAGCAGGCTTCATCTGGGACAGGGAAGCAATCAGCCCCAGCATTTT.

The V and J genes are TRBV27 and TRBJ2-1, with 10 bases fitting TRBD2. V lost 3 bases to trimming and J lost 4 bases; unmatched junction nucleotides: 3. Germline V CDR1 and CDR2: MNHEY, SMNVEV (reference sequence). The length of the CDR3 is 15 residues. The CDR3 region is CASSFSGGNYNEQFF. The CDR3 DNA sequence: TGTGCCAGCAGTTTTAGCGGGGGGAATTACAATGAGCAGTTCTTC.

The gene calls are TRBV6-5 and TRBJ2-7, with TRBD1 matching 7 bases. The CDR3 contains 15 residues. J was trimmed by 0 bases and V by 6 bases; bases with no gene match: 8. Germline V lookup: CDR1 MNHEY, CDR2 SVGAGI. Here the CDR3 reads CASRPTGESSYEQYF. The CDR3 nucleotides read TGTGCCAGCAGACCTACAGGGGAGAGCTCCTACGAGCAGTACTTC.

CDR3 loop: CASSRTTGGAGYGYTF. The DNA for the CDR3 is TGCGCCAGCAGTCGTACGACAGGGGGCGCAGGCTATGGCTACACCTTC. V gene TRBV23-1 combines with J gene TRBJ1-2; 10 nucleotides line up with TRBD1. TRBV23-1 is noted as an ORF with a role that remains uncertain. CDR3 length equals 16 residues. J lost 4 bases, V lost 4 bases, and 9 bases had no gene match.

The rearrangement links TRBV10-3 to TRBJ2-3; D might be TRBD1 (5 bases). Trimming left V 3 bases short and J 5 bases short, with 9 bases between. Germline CDR1 and CDR2: ENHRY and SYGVKD. The CDR3 has 13 amino acids. CDR3 region: CAISDGAKDTQYF. The CDR3 DNA follows: TGTGCCATCAGTGATGGGGCGAAAGATACGCAGTATTTT.

This clone is classed as medium-sized. This chain joins TRBV7-2 and TRBJ1-5; D ambiguous. V lost 1 base, J lost 1 base, and 8 bases lay in between. Per germline, CDR1 SGHTA and CDR2 FQGNSA. The CDR3 loop spans 15 amino acids. CDR3 in DNA: TGTGCCAGCAGCTTAGTCACCGGGAGCAATCAGCCCCAGCATTTT. This gives the protein CASSLVTGSNQPQHF.

The count of this clone is one. The rearrangement uses TRBV4-2 and TRBJ2-2; 7 nucleotides agree with TRBD2. CDR3 length equals 19 residues. Trimming cost V 0 bases and J 5 bases; bases outside gene matches: 15. In germline, CDR1 is LGHNA, CDR2 YNFKEQ. CDR3 nucleotide sequence: TGTGCCAGCAGCCAAGATGGGTCTGATTCTAGCGGATGGACCGGGGAGCTGTTTTTT. Residues: CASSQDGSDSSGWTGELFF.

Only one count was recorded for this clone. A read error may produce the germline difference seen at one junction end. This chain connects TRBV6-1 to TRBJ2-7; 7 bases map to TRBD1. The CDR3 length is 15 residues. Germline V gives CDR1 MNHNS, CDR2 SASEGT. In DNA form, the CDR3 reads TGTGCCAGCCGTGAAGGAGAGGGGGCGGCAAACGAGCAGTACTTC. This sequence encodes CASREGEGAANEQYF.

The chain employs TRBV7-3 and TRBJ2-2, with a weak D call TRBD2 (6 bases). V was pared by 2 bases and J by 10 bases, with 8 bases between. The CDR3 has 12 residues. Germline CDR1 reads SGHTA; CDR2 reads FQGTGA. DNA of the CDR3: TGTGCCAGCAGCTTAGGAGGGCCGGAGCTGTTTTTT. This gives the protein CASSLGGPELFF.

The chain recombines TRBV18 with TRBJ2-7; D may be TRBD1 (5 bases). The CDR3 loop spans 14 amino acids. Germline lookup yields CDR1 KGHSH and CDR2 LQKENI. V was pared by 3 bases and J by 3 bases, with 12 bases between. The CDR3 region has the DNA TGTGCCAGCTCACCCCCCAGGGCTGTCTACGAGCAGTACTTC. Protein sequence: CASSPPRAVYEQYF.

This chain joins TRBV27 and TRBJ1-4, with D perhaps matching TRBD1 (6 bases). Germline V gene data show CDR1 as MNHEY and CDR2 as SMNVEV (reference sequence). The CDR3 spans 14 residues. Trimming took off 6 bases at V and 4 bases at J, with 12 bases between the two ends. The CDR3 loop reads CASRDTGSNEKLFF. The CDR3 DNA reads as TGTGCCAGCAGAGACACAGGGAGTAATGAAAAACTGTTTTTT.

The chain has TRBV11-2 and TRBJ2-1, with D maybe TRBD2 (5 bases). V was pared by 3 bases and J by 3 bases, with 18 bases between. Per the germline V gene, CDR1 is SGHAT and CDR2 is FQNNGV. This CDR3 is built from 17 residues. The CDR3 protein is CASSFSMADAGYNEQFF. In DNA form, the CDR3 reads TGTGCCAGCAGCTTTTCGATGGCGGACGCGGGCTACAATGAGCAGTTCTTC.